This T cell receptor beta chain was identified during a study of cytomegalovirus exposure and HLA in healthy donors. Germline V gene data show CDR1 as SGHDN and CDR2 as FVKESK. This CDR3 has 18 residues. Germline trimming cut 2 bases from V and 0 bases from J; bases unmatched to any gene: 8. The PCR had 60 Vbeta and 13 Jbeta primers. Repertoires were generated with immunoSEQ multiplex PCR, while TCRdb's copy carries only in-frame clones and drops some. The sample shows 90,000 to 150,000 clones, approximately 80% of them seen only once. Sequencing used PBMCs. This chain uses TRBV14 with TRBJ2-1; 9 bases agree with TRBD2. This receptor was taken from a man aged 35 to 55 in good health and CMV-seropositive. The CDR3 reads CASSQWGLAGSSYNEQFF. The CDR3 DNA follows: TGTGCCAGCAGCCAATGGGGGCTAGCGGGGAGCTCCTACAATGAGCAGTTCTTC.